This TCR beta chain was profiled in a study of blood T cell repertoires in COVID-19. As for the study in general: Whether acute or convalescent, the COVID-19 samples came from the United States, Italy and Spain. The analysed material was cDNA or gDNA that came from T cells, B-cell-depleted T cells, or PBMCs.

Followed longitudinally, the Seattle patients had been enrolled during active infection. Under the authors' procedure: Quantification of nucleated cells was approximated via reference gene primer amplification. Here immunoSEQ multiplex PCR was the method, and the copy in TCRdb shows in-frame clones only, minus some. V, J and clone size were drawn from that table, and D and trimming were deduced from the DNA. The data contain 200,000 to 250,000 clones, nearly 85% of them singletons. The sequenced sample consisted of peripheral blood. This TCR derives from a woman aged 30 to 39 with COVID-19, enrolled during active disease.

As DNA, the CDR3 is TGTGCCAGCAGCCTCGGACAGGGGGCGATGAACACTGAAGCTTTCTTT. Protein product: CASSLGQGAMNTEAFF. V and J are TRBV4-2 and TRBJ1-1, with TRBD1 identical over 11 bases. Looked up from germline, CDR1 is LGHNA and CDR2 is YNFKEQ. The CDR3 length is 16 residues. Unmatched junction bases numbered 4, after V lost 4 bases and J lost 0 bases.